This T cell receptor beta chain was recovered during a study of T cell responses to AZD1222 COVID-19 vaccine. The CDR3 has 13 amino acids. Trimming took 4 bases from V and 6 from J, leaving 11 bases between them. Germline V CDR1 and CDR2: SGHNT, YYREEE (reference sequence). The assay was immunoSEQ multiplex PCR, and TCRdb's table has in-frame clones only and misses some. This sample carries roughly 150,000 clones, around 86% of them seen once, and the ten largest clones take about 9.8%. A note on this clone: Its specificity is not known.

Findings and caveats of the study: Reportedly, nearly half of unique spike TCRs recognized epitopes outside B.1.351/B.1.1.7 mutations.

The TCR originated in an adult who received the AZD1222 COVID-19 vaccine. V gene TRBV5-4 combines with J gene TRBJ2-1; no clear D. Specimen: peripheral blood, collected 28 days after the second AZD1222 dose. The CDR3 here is CASSINQLNEQFF. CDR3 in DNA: TGTGCCAGCAGCATAAACCAGCTCAATGAGCAGTTCTTC. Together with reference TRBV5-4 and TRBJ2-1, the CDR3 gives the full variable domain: ETGVTQSPTHLIKTRGQQVTLRCSSQSGHNTVSWYQQALGQGPQFIFQYYREEENGRGNFPPRFSGLQFPNYSSELNVNALELDDSALYLCASSINQLNEQFFGPGTRLTVL.